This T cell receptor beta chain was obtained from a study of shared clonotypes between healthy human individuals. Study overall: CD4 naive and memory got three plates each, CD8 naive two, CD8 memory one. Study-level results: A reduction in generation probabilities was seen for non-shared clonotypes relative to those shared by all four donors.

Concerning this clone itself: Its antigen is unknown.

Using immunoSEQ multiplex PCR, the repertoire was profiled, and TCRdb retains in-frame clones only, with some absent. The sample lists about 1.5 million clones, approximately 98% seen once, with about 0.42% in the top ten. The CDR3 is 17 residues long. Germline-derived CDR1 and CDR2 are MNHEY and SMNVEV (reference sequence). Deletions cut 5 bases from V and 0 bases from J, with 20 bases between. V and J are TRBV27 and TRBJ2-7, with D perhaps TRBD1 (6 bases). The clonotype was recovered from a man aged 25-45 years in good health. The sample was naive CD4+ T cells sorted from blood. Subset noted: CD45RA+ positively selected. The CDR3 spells CASSRHSGTPSSYEQYF. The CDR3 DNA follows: TGTGCCAGCAGTAGACACTCCGGGACACCGAGCTCCTACGAGCAGTACTTC.